This entry lists 21 T cell receptor beta chains sequenced from one sample in a study of T cells after yellow fever vaccination. TCRdb used MiXCR to reprocess the 5' RACE reads, holding one entry per CDR3 protein. The sample records 600,000 to 750,000 distinct CDR3 sequences, over 9% being singletons. Specimen: PBMCs, collected on the day of the yellow fever booster vaccination. The receptors were sampled from a man aged 25-40 years who received the YFV17D yellow fever vaccine.

This clonotype turned up a few times. This chain connects TRBV11-1 to TRBJ2-6, with D tentatively TRBD1 (6 bases). V lost 1 base to trimming and J lost 0 bases, with 13 bases between them. The germline V gene has CDR1 SGHAT and CDR2 FQDESV (reference sequence). The CDR3 length is 18 residues. Here the CDR3 DNA reads TGTGCCAGCAGCTTAGAACCTGGGACATCCTCTGGGGCCAACGTCCTGACTTTC. It specifies CASSLEPGTSSGANVLTF.

This chain links TRBV5-4 with TRBJ1-2; D remains unclear. The CDR3 runs 12 residues. The V end lost 0 bases, the J end lost 9 bases, and 9 bases lay between the germline ends. Germline CDR1 and CDR2: SGHNT and YYREEE (reference sequence). The CDR3 DNA is TGTGCCAGCAGCTTGGACCGCTCCCGCTACACCTTC. It is translated as CASSLDRSRYTF.

The genes are TRBV24-1 and TRBJ2-2; D remains ambiguous. Trimming removed 1 base from V and 7 bases from J, with 21 bases in between. CDR1 and CDR2 (germline): KGHDR, SFDVKD. There are 18 residues in the CDR3. The CDR3 bases are TGTGCCACCAGTGATTTTGGGGTTAACTCAAGATACATCGGGGAGCTGTTTTTT. Its protein is CATSDFGVNSRYIGELFF.

This chain joins TRBV20-1 and TRBJ1-1; D possibly corresponds to TRBD1 (5 bases). V was shortened by 4 bases and J by 7 bases, with 10 bases between the two germline ends. Germline CDR1 is DFQATT and CDR2 is SNEGSKA (reference sequence). The CDR3 is 11 amino acids. CDR3 coding DNA: TGCAGTGCTAACCACGGGGGTGAAGCTTTCTTT. Translating it yields CSANHGGEAFF.

This clonotype was counted only a few times. This rearrangement joins TRBV6-1 to TRBJ1-5; 8 bases are shared with TRBD1. Germline CDR1 reads MNHNS; CDR2 reads SASEGT. The CDR3 length is 16 residues. The V gene end was trimmed by 9 bases and the J gene end by 2 bases; junction bases not matched to a gene: 12. In DNA form, the CDR3 reads TGTGCCAGTAACCTAGGGACAGGTGAAGGCAATCAGCCCCAGCATTTT. Its protein is CASNLGTGEGNQPQHF.

J is TRBJ2-1 and V is TRBV7-2; 11 nucleotides match TRBD2. Germline V gene sequence: CDR1 SGHTA, CDR2 FQGNSA. V was pared by 5 bases and J by 5 bases, with 5 bases of the junction left unmatched. The length of the CDR3 is 15 residues. The CDR3: CASSRSGRVNNEQFF. The CDR3 region has the DNA TGTGCCAGCAGCCGTAGCGGGAGGGTTAACAATGAGCAGTTCTTC.

Only one count was recorded for this clonotype. The V call is TRBV4-2, the J call TRBJ2-7; perhaps TRBD2 as D (6 bases). Germline CDR1 LGHNA, CDR2 YNFKEQ. The CDR3 is 16 residues long. V dropped 3 bases and J dropped 1 base, with 16 bases sitting between them. The CDR3 loop reads CASSQGPGTSSYEQYF. DNA of the CDR3: TGTGCCAGCAGCCAGGGCCCCGGGACTTCGTCCTACGAGCAGTACTTC.

In this sample, this clonotype turned up a few times. This chain uses TRBV20-1 with TRBJ2-3; TRBD2 agrees at 11 bases. V was pared by 3 bases and J by 2 bases, with 7 bases of the junction left unmatched. The CDR3 runs to 16 residues. Germline-derived CDR1 and CDR2 are DFQATT and SNEGSKA (reference sequence). CDR3 sequence: CSASRVAGGPTDTQYF. CDR3 nucleotides: TGCAGTGCTAGTAGGGTAGCGGGAGGGCCCACAGATACGCAGTATTTT.

This clonotype was picked up a small number of times. The chain employs TRBV7-8 and TRBJ2-3; the match to TRBD2 covers 12 bases. This CDR3 contains 18 residues. Germline CDR1 is SGHVS and CDR2 is FQNEAQ. The trim removed 1 base at V and 4 bases at J, leaving 9 bases unmatched. CDR3 nucleotides: TGTGCCAGCAGCTTAGGACTAGCGGGAGCCGTGCCCCCAGATACGCAGTATTTT. It codes for CASSLGLAGAVPPDTQYF.

The chain joins TRBV7-9 to TRBJ2-3, with TRBD2 identical over 9 bases. Germline-derived CDR1 and CDR2 are SEHNR and FQNEAQ (reference sequence). The CDR3 length is 17 residues. The V gene end was trimmed by 4 bases and the J gene end by 0 bases; junction bases not matched to a gene: 8. The CDR3 reads CASSSTSGRTSTDTQYF. The CDR3 nucleotides are TGTGCCAGCAGCTCCACTAGCGGGCGCACTAGCACAGATACGCAGTATTTT. The full variable domain, in which reference TRBV7-9 and TRBJ2-3 provide the parts outside the CDR3, is DTGVSQNPRHKITKRGQNVTFRCDPISEHNRLYWYRQTLGQGPEFLTYFQNEAQLEKSRLLSDRFSAERPKGSFSTLEIQRTEQGDSAMYLCASSSTSGRTSTDTQYFGPGTRLTVL.

The genes are TRBV20-1 and TRBJ1-3; D might be TRBD1 (6 bases). V was pared by 2 bases and J by 3 bases, with 17 bases between. CDR1 is DFQATT and CDR2 is SNEGSKA in the germline V gene (reference sequence). The CDR3 contains 16 residues. The CDR3 nucleotides read TGCAGTGCTAGAAATCTAGGACAGACGATTGGAAACACCATATATTTT. This encodes CSARNLGQTIGNTIYF.

V and J are TRBV12-3 or TRBV12-4 and TRBJ2-1; 8 nucleotides agree with TRBD2. The J segment lost 8 bases and the V segment lost 3 bases, leaving 6 bases of the junction unmatched. This CDR3 is 14 amino acids long. CDR3 DNA: TGTGCCAGCAGTTTTAGAGCGGGAGATTATGAGCAGTTCTTC. Translation: CASSFRAGDYEQFF.

This clonotype came up many times. This chain connects TRBV5-1 to TRBJ2-6; possible D gene TRBD1, 6 bases. CDR3 length equals 15 residues. Trimming removed 4 bases from V and 0 bases from J, with 8 bases in between. Germline V gene sequence: CDR1 SGHRS, CDR2 YFSETQ. CDR3 sequence: CASSGQPSGANVLTF. CDR3 DNA: TGCGCCAGCAGCGGACAGCCCTCTGGGGCCAACGTCCTGACTTTC.

The chain is built from TRBV20-1 and TRBJ2-7; TRBD2 matches at 7 bases. V trimming: 0 bases; J trimming: 5 bases; junction bases outside the gene matches: 7. This CDR3 region has 14 residues. Germline CDR1 and CDR2: DFQATT and SNEGSKA (reference sequence). The DNA of the CDR3 is TGCAGTGCTAGAGATGCGGGAGACTTGAACGAGCAGTACTTC. It encodes CSARDAGDLNEQYF.

This chain connects TRBV6-1 to TRBJ2-7, with 11 bases aligning to TRBD2. Germline V gene lookup returns CDR1 MNHNS and CDR2 SASEGT. The length of the CDR3 is 14 residues. Trimming removed 7 bases from V and 3 bases from J; junction bases left unmatched: 5. The CDR3 reads CASTGTSGYYEQYF. The CDR3 DNA follows: TGTGCCAGCACGGGGACTAGCGGTTACTACGAGCAGTACTTC.

The rearrangement links TRBV19 to TRBJ1-1, with 8 bases lining up with TRBD1. With 3 bases clipped from V and 8 bases from J, the junction kept 8 bases outside the gene matches. Germline values: CDR1 LNHDA, CDR2 SQIVND (reference sequence). The CDR3 spans 14 residues. The CDR3 nucleotides read TGTGCCAGTAGTATCCGCGACAGGGGTCCCGAAGCTTTCTTT. Translating gives CASSIRDRGPEAFF.

The rearrangement links TRBV28 to TRBJ2-7; TRBD1 agrees at 8 bases. CDR1 and CDR2 (germline): MDHEN, SYDVKM. Trimming removed 1 base from V and 2 bases from J; junction bases left unmatched: 4. CDR3 size: 15 residues. The CDR3 is CASSLLGQVPYEQYF. The CDR3 nucleotides are TGTGCCAGCAGTTTATTGGGACAGGTACCCTACGAGCAGTACTTC.

The chain recombines TRBV6-1 with TRBJ2-1; 7 nucleotides align to TRBD2. Trimming at V came to 6 bases and at J to 8 bases, leaving 10 bases not matched to a gene. Germline V CDR1 and CDR2: MNHNS, SASEGT. The CDR3 contains 14 residues. CDR3 protein: CASSPGLVGDEQFF. CDR3 DNA sequence: TGTGCCAGCAGCCCCGGACTAGTCGGCGATGAGCAGTTCTTC.

This clonotype was found a few times. This chain uses TRBV5-6 with TRBJ1-1; 7 nucleotides align to TRBD1. CDR3 length equals 16 residues. V was clipped by 0 bases and J by 5 bases; unmatched bases: 10. CDR1 is SGHDT and CDR2 is YYEEEE in the germline V gene. CDR3 DNA sequence: TGTGCCAGCAGCTTGGTGGCAGGGGGAAGTTTTACTGAAGCTTTCTTT. It translates to CASSLVAGGSFTEAFF.

DNA for the CDR3: TGTGCCAGCAGCCCTTTTGTGCGAATGAACTCTGGGGCCAACGTCCTGACTTTC. Residues: CASSPFVRMNSGANVLTF. This sequence joins TRBV11-1 and TRBJ2-6, with D unresolved. Germline V CDR1 and CDR2: SGHAT, FQDESV (reference sequence). V lost 5 bases and J lost 0, with 17 bases in between. CDR3 length: 18 residues.

This clonotype occurred many times. The chain links TRBV29-1 to TRBJ2-2, with TRBD2 matching 9 bases. V was clipped by 4 bases and J by 2 bases; unmatched bases: 8. CDR1 and CDR2 (germline): SQVTM, ANQGSEA. The CDR3 spans 16 residues. DNA of the CDR3: TGCAGCGTTGTCCTAAATAGCGGGAGCAACACCGGGGAGCTGTTTTTT. This codes for CSVVLNSGSNTGELFF.